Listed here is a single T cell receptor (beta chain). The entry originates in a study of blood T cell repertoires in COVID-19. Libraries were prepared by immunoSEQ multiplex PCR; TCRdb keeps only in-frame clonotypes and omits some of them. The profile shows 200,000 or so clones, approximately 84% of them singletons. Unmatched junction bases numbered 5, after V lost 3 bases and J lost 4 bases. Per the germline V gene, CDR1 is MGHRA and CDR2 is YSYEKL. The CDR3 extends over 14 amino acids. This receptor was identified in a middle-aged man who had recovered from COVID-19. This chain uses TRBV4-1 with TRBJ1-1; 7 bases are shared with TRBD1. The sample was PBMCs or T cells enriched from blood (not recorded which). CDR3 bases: TGCGCCAGCAGCCACGGTCCAGGGGGCACTGAAGCTTTCTTT. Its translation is CASSHGPGGTEAFF.